Below, 21 T cell receptor beta chains from the same sample are listed, as sequenced in a study of spatial heterogeneity in lung cancer. TCRdb reanalysed the 5' RACE reads using MiXCR and keeps one entry per CDR3 protein. The repertoire holds about 780 distinct CDR3 sequences, with about a fifth as singletons. The time point here: sample taken at primary tumor resection. Whole RNA was taken from tumor, nontumor lung or frozen PBMC; it was then sequenced unsorted. The source material was PBMCs, sampled at surgery. The origin of the receptors is a male donor with early-stage non-small cell lung cancer.

In its sample, this clonotype was seen a few times. A library made for alpha chains picked up this beta chain off target, so its size means little. V gene TRBV5-1 combines with J gene TRBJ2-6; no reliable D call. The germline V gene has CDR1 SGHRS and CDR2 YFSETQ. With 0 bases removed from V and 0 bases from J, the gap between germline ends came to 7 bases. The CDR3 totals 16 residues. The CDR3 region is CASSLGQTSGANVLTF. In nucleotides, the CDR3 is TGCGCCAGCAGCTTGGGACAAACCTCTGGGGCCAACGTCCTGACTTTC.

This clonotype qualifies as hyperexpanded. This beta chain is an unintended read in a library built for alpha chains; its size means little. The rearrangement links TRBV5-4 to TRBJ2-3, with TRBD2 matching 7 bases. V shed 4 bases and J 2 bases; nucleotides not matched to a gene: 10. Germline CDR1 and CDR2: SGHNT and YYREEE (reference sequence). CDR3 size: 16 residues. CDR3 coding DNA: TGTGCCAGCAGCATACGTGGTGGGGGGGACACAGATACGCAGTATTTT. Its protein product is CASSIRGGGDTDTQYF.

This clonotype came up a few times. Because this beta chain is a stray read in a library intended to capture alpha chains, its abundance should not be given much weight. CDR3 in amino acids: CASSRGSTGNTEAFF. DNA for the CDR3: TGTGCCAGCAGCAGGGGGTCTACAGGGAACACTGAAGCTTTCTTT. J is TRBJ1-1 and V is TRBV5-6; D may be TRBD1 (6 bases). Germline values: CDR1 SGHDT, CDR2 YYEEEE. V was pared by 4 bases and J by 1 base, with 14 bases between. The CDR3 loop spans 15 amino acids.

This clonotype was detected only a few times. This beta chain is a stray sequence in a library constructed for alpha chains; its clone size is not meaningful. The rearrangement joins TRBV7-2 to TRBJ2-5; D ambiguous. The CDR3 has 13 amino acids. In germline, CDR1 is SGHTA, CDR2 FQGNSA. V lost 8 bases to trimming and J lost 4 bases, with 14 bases between them. This CDR3 reads CASVYGPGETQYF. The CDR3 nucleotides are TGTGCCAGCGTCTATGGTCCCGGAGAGACCCAGTACTTC.

This clonotype was counted a few times. This beta chain is a stray read from a library made for alpha chains; its abundance is not meaningful. The chain uses TRBV5-1 and TRBJ2-6; 7 bases align to TRBD1. CDR1 is SGHRS, CDR2 YFSETQ, per germline. Unmatched junction bases numbered 8, after V lost 4 bases and J lost 4 bases. CDR3 length: 16 residues. The DNA for the CDR3 is TGCGCCAGCAGCCGAGGACAGGAAGCGGGGGCCAACGTCCTGACTTTC. It translates to CASSRGQEAGANVLTF.

In regard to this clonotype: For a library built for alpha chains, this beta chain is a stray read; little rests on its size. CDR3 residues: CASKPGPDFETQYF. For the CDR3, the DNA is TGTGCCAGCAAGCCGGGACCGGATTTCGAGACCCAGTACTTC. This chain joins TRBV2 and TRBJ2-5; D might be TRBD1 or TRBD2, each matching 5 bases. The ends were cut back, 7 bases at V and 5 bases at J, with 17 bases in the middle. The CDR3 has 14 amino acids. Germline V gene data show CDR1 as SNHLY and CDR2 as FYNNEI.

For this clonotype: This sequence may be a read error, since a much larger clone differs from it by one base. This beta chain is off target for a library built for alpha chains, so its abundance means little. The genes are TRBV29-1 and TRBJ2-5; D gene unclear. Trimming took 4 bases from V and 4 from J, leaving 16 bases between them. The length of the CDR3 is 14 residues. Germline loops: CDR1 SQVTM, CDR2 ANQGSEA. The CDR3 loop reads CSVAAAGELETQYF. The CDR3 region has the DNA TGCAGCGTTGCGGCGGCAGGAGAACTAGAGACCCAGTACTTC. Based on the CDR3 plus reference TRBV29-1 and TRBJ2-5, the full variable domain is SAVISQKPSRDICQRGTSLTIQCQVDSQVTMMFWYRQQPGQSLTLIATANQGSEATYESGFVIDKFPISRPNLTFSTLTVSNMSPEDSSIYLCSVAAAGELETQYFGPGTRLLVL.

This clonotype is large by share. The library was designed around alpha chains, so this beta chain is a stray read whose abundance carries little weight. V and J are TRBV12-3 or TRBV12-4 and TRBJ2-7, with 9 bases aligning to TRBD2. V gave up 2 bases and J gave up 2 bases; unmatched junction bases: 4. The CDR3 is 15 amino acids. The CDR3 reads CASSLKAGGPYEQYF. In nucleotides, the CDR3 is TGTGCCAGCAGTTTAAAGGCGGGGGGGCCCTACGAGCAGTACTTC.

Concerning this clonotype itself: Since it is a stray read in a library aimed at alpha chains, this beta chain has a size that is not meaningful. This chain uses TRBV5-4 with TRBJ2-5; D call uncertain. V lost 0 bases and J lost 0, with 3 bases in between. Germline CDR1 SGHNT, CDR2 YYREEE (reference sequence). The CDR3 is made up of 13 amino acids. The CDR3 here is CASSLDNQETQYF. The CDR3 DNA follows: TGTGCCAGCAGCTTGGACAACCAAGAGACCCAGTACTTC.

The table lists this clonotype with a few counts. Because this beta chain is a stray read in a library intended to capture alpha chains, its abundance should not be given much weight. The V call is TRBV10-1, the J call TRBJ2-2; 8 nucleotides line up with TRBD1. The CDR3 has 14 amino acids. Germline lookup yields CDR1 WNHNN and CDR2 SYGVQD (reference sequence). V was clipped by 6 bases and J by 4 bases; unmatched bases: 4. CDR3 sequence (DNA): TGCGCCAGCAGACGGGACAGGTCCACCGGGGAGCTGTTTTTT. Encoded protein: CASRRDRSTGELFF.

Worth noting for this clonotype: This beta chain is a stray read from a library made for alpha chains; its abundance is not meaningful. This rearrangement joins TRBV5-5 to TRBJ2-5; 7 bases match TRBD2. From germline, CDR1 is SGHKS and CDR2 YYEKEE (reference sequence). The V gene end was trimmed by 4 bases and the J gene end by 2 bases; junction bases not matched to a gene: 14. This CDR3 contains 17 residues. CDR3 region: CASSRPPTSPGQETQYF. The DNA for the CDR3 is TGTGCCAGCAGCCGCCCCCCGACTAGCCCCGGGCAAGAGACCCAGTACTTC.

This clonotype rates as large. With the library built for alpha chains, this beta chain is off target and its frequency is not meaningful. The chain employs TRBV10-2 and TRBJ1-5; no definite D call. The V end lost 0 bases, the J end lost 3 bases, and 6 bases lay between the germline ends. Germline V gene lookup returns CDR1 WSHSY and CDR2 SAAADI. The CDR3 has 14 residues. The CDR3 loop reads CASSESGYNQPQHF. Here the CDR3 DNA reads TGCGCCAGCAGTGAGTCAGGGTACAATCAGCCCCAGCATTTT.

In this sample, this clonotype turned up a few times. This beta chain turned up in a library designed for alpha chains; as an off-target read, its abundance says little. The chain is built from TRBV5-5 and TRBJ2-1; D unclear. Trimming pared 3 bases from V and 0 bases from J, leaving 10 bases between. Germline CDR1 reads SGHKS; CDR2 reads YYEKEE (reference sequence). This CDR3 spans 15 amino acids. This CDR3 reads CASSWTIASYNEQFF. The CDR3 bases are TGTGCCAGCAGCTGGACGATAGCCTCCTACAATGAGCAGTTCTTC.

Notes on this clonotype: Within a library made for alpha chains, this beta chain is off target, and its count is uninformative. The chain couples TRBV12-3 or TRBV12-4 to TRBJ2-1, with 8 bases matching TRBD2. Unmatched junction bases numbered 7, after V lost 5 bases and J lost 4 bases. The CDR3 sequence is 15 residues long. The CDR3 DNA follows: TGTGCCAGCAGTCCGGGGACTAGGGCTTACAATGAGCAGTTCTTC. This encodes CASSPGTRAYNEQFF.

This clonotype appeared a few times. The library was prepared for alpha chains; this beta chain is a stray read, so its frequency means little. The chain couples TRBV7-9 to TRBJ2-1, with a weak D call TRBD1 (6 bases). Germline CDR1 SEHNR, CDR2 FQNEAQ (reference sequence). This CDR3 is built from 16 residues. Trimming shortened V by 4 bases and J by 0 bases, and 13 bases separated the two germline ends. CDR3 region: CASSYPGQSSYNEQFF. CDR3 nucleotides: TGTGCCAGCAGCTACCCCGGACAGAGCTCCTACAATGAGCAGTTCTTC.

A note on this clonotype: This beta chain is a stray read from a library made for alpha chains; its abundance is not meaningful. CDR3 sequence reads: CASSYSFATSPADTQYF. The CDR3 region has the DNA TGTGCCAGCAGTTACTCTTTCGCGACTAGCCCCGCAGATACGCAGTATTTT. The chain links TRBV6-2 or TRBV6-3 to TRBJ2-3; 7 bases map to TRBD2. V was pared by 0 bases and J by 4 bases, with 10 bases of the junction left unmatched. The germline V gene has CDR1 MNHEY and CDR2 SVGEGT. This CDR3 has 17 residues.

This clonotype is large within its sample. The library was designed around alpha chains, so this beta chain is a stray read whose abundance carries little weight. The chain is built from TRBV6-1 and TRBJ2-5; 8 nucleotides line up with TRBD1. Germline V lookup: CDR1 MNHNS, CDR2 SASEGT. This CDR3 region has 12 residues. Germline trimming cut 9 bases from V and 7 bases from J; bases unmatched to any gene: 7. The CDR3 region has the DNA TGTGCCAGTATCAGGGGGCGCGGGACCCAGTACTTC. It specifies CASIRGRGTQYF.

This clonotype appeared a few times. The library was designed around alpha chains, so this beta chain is a stray read whose abundance carries little weight. The J gene is TRBJ1-3, the V gene TRBV7-9, with TRBD1 matching over 8 bases. This CDR3 comprises 17 residues. CDR1 SEHNR and CDR2 FQNEAQ come from the germline V gene (reference sequence). V lost 1 base and J lost 0; bases outside the gene matches: 5. This chain's CDR3 is CASSLGDRSLSGNTIYF. The CDR3 coding sequence is TGTGCCAGCAGCTTAGGGGACAGGAGTCTCTCTGGAAACACCATATATTTT. The full variable domain, with the rest looked up from reference TRBV7-9 and TRBJ1-3, is DTGVSQNPRHKITKRGQNVTFRCDPISEHNRLYWYRQTLGQGPEFLTYFQNEAQLEKSRLLSDRFSAERPKGSFSTLEIQRTEQGDSAMYLCASSLGDRSLSGNTIYFGEGSWLTVV.

Worth noting for this clonotype: The library was prepared for alpha chains; this beta chain is a stray read, so its frequency means little. The rearrangement uses TRBV10-3 and TRBJ2-5; 10 bases line up with TRBD2. The ends lost 3 bases at V and 5 bases at J; junction bases unmatched: 12. The CDR3 consists of 17 residues. Germline V lookup: CDR1 ENHRY, CDR2 SYGVKD. CDR3 in amino acids: CAISDPSGGKVRETQYF. The CDR3 bases are TGTGCCATCAGTGACCCTAGCGGGGGAAAGGTGCGGGAGACCCAGTACTTC.

On this clonotype: A library made for alpha chains picked up this beta chain off target, so its size means little. The chain carries TRBV7-8 and TRBJ2-7, with unresolved D. Germline V lookup: CDR1 SGHVS, CDR2 FQNEAQ. The CDR3 loop spans 17 amino acids. Trimming shortened V by 2 bases and J by 2 bases, and 19 bases separated the two germline ends. The CDR3 protein is CASSLYTPSWETYEQYF. Written as DNA, the CDR3 is TGTGCCAGCAGCTTATACACGCCTTCGTGGGAAACCTACGAGCAGTACTTC.

To note about this clonotype: The library was built for alpha chains, so this beta chain is an off-target read and its size means little. The chain recombines TRBV6-2 or TRBV6-3 with TRBJ2-7, with 9 bases matching TRBD2. The germline V gene has CDR1 MNHEY and CDR2 SVGEGT. Trimming cost V 6 bases and J 3 bases; bases outside gene matches: 9. The CDR3 has 15 amino acids. The chain's CDR3 is CASSPIAGARYEQYF. CDR3 nucleotides: TGTGCCAGCAGCCCCATAGCGGGGGCACGCTACGAGCAGTACTTC.